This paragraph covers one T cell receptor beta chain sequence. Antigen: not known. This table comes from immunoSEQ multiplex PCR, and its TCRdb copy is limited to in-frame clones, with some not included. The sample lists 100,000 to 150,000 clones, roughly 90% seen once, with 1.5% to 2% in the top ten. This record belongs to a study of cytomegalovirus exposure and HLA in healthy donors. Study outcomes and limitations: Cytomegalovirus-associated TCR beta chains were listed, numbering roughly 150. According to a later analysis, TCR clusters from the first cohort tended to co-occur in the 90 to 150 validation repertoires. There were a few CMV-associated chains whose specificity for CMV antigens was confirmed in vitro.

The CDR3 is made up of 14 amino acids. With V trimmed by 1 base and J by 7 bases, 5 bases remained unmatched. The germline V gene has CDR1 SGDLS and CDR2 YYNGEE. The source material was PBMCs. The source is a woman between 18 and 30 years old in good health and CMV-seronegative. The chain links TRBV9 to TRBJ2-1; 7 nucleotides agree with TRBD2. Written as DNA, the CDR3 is TGTGCCAGCAGCGTAACGGGGGGAGGGAATGAGCAGTTCTTC. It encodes CASSVTGGGNEQFF.